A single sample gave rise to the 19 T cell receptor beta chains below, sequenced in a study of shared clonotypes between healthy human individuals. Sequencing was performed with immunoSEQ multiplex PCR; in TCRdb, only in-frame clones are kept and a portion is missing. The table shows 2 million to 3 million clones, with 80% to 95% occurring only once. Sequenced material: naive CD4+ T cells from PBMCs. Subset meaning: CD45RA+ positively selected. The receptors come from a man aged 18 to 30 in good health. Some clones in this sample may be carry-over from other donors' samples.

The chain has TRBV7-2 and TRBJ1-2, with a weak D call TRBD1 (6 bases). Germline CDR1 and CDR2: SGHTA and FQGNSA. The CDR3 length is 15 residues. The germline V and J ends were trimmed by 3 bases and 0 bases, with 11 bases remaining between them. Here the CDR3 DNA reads TGTGCCAGCAGCTTCACAGGGAAGACTAACTATGGCTACACCTTC. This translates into CASSFTGKTNYGYTF.

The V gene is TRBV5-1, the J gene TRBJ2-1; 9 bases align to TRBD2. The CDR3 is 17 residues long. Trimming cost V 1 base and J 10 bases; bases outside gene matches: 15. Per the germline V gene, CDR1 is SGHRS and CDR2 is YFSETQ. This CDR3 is CASSLFSGASGIAEQFF. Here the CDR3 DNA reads TGCGCCAGCAGCTTGTTCAGCGGGGCTAGCGGGATTGCGGAGCAGTTCTTC.

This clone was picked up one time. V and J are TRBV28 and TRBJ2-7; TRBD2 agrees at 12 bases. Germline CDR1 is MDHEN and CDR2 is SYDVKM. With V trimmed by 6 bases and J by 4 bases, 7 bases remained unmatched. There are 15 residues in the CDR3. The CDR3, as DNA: TGTGCCAGCAGCTCCCGACTAGCGGGAGTGTACGAGCAGTACTTC. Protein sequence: CASSSRLAGVYEQYF.

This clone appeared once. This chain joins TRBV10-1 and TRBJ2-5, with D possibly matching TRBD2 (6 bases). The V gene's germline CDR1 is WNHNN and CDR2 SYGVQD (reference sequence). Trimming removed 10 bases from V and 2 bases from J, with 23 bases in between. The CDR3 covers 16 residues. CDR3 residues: CAIDYPTLGGQETQYF. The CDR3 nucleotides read TGCGCCATCGACTATCCCACGCTGGGGGGACAAGAGACCCAGTACTTC.

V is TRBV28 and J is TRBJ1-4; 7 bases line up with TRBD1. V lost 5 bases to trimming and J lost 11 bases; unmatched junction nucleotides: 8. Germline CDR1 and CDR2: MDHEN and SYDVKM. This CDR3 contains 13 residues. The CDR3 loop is CASSNRGFGKLFF. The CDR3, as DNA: TGTGCCAGCAGTAACAGGGGTTTTGGGAAACTGTTTTTT.

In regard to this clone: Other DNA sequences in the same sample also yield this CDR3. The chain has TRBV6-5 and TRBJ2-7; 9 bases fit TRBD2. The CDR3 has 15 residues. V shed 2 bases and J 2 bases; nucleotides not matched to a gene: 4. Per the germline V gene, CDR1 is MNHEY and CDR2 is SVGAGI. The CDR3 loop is CASSYVAGVTYEQYF. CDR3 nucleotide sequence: TGTGCCAGCAGTTACGTAGCGGGAGTTACCTACGAGCAGTACTTC.

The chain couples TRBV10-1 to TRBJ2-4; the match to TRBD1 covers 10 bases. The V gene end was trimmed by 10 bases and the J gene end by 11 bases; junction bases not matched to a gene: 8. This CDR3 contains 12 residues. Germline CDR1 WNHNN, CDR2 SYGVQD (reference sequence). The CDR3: CATRDRGELQYF. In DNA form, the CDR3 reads TGCGCCACCAGGGACAGGGGCGAGCTTCAGTACTTC.

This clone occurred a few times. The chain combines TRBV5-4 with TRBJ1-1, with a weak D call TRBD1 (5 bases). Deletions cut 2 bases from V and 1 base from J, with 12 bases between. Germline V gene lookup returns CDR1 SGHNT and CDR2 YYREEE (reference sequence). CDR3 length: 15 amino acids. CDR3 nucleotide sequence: TGTGCCAGCAGCTTTCCGTTAGGACAGAACACTGAAGCTTTCTTT. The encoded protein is CASSFPLGQNTEAFF.

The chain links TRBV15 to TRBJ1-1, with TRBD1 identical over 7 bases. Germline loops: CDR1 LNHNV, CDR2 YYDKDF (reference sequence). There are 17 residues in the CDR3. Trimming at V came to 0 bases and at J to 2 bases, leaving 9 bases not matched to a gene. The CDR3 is CATSRDLRTGSNTEAFF. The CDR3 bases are TGTGCCACCAGCAGAGATCTGAGGACAGGATCTAACACTGAAGCTTTCTTT.

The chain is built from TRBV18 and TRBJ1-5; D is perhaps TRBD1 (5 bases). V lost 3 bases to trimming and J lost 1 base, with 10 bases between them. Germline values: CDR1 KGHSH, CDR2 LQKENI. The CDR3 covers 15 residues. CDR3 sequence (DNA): TGTGCCAGCTCACCGATGCGACAGAGCAATCAGCCCCAGCATTTT. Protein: CASSPMRQSNQPQHF. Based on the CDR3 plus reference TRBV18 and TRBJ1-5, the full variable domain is NAGVMQNPRHLVRRRGQEARLRCSPMKGHSHVYWYRQLPEEGLKFMVYLQKENIIDESGMPKERFSAEFPKEGPSILRIQQVVRGDSAAYFCASSPMRQSNQPQHFGDGTRLSIL.

The CDR3 reads CASSAGLLYNEQFF. The CDR3 region has the DNA TGCGCCAGCAGCGCAGGACTACTATACAATGAGCAGTTCTTC. The rearrangement joins TRBV5-1 to TRBJ2-1, with a possible D match to TRBD2 (6 bases). Germline assignment: CDR1 SGHRS and CDR2 YFSETQ. The V end lost 4 bases, the J end lost 4 bases, and 12 bases lay between the germline ends. CDR3 size: 14 residues.

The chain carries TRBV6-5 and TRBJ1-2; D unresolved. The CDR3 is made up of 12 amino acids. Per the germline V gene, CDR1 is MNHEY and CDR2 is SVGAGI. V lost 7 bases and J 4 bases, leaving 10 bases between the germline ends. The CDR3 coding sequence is TGTGCCAGCACCGAGCCCGGCTATGGCTACACCTTC. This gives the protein CASTEPGYGYTF.

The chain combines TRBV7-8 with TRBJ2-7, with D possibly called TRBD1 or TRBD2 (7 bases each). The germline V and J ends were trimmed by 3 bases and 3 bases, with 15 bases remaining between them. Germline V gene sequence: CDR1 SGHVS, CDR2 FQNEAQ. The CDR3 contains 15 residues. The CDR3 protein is CASSFRGGGVYEQYF. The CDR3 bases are TGTGCCAGCAGCTTCCGGGGAGGGGGCGTCTACGAGCAGTACTTC. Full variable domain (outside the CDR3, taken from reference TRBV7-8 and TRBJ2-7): GAGVSQSPRYKVAKRGQDVALRCDPISGHVSLFWYQQALGQGPEFLTYFQNEAQLDKSGLPSDRFFAERPEGSVSTLKIQRTQQEDSAVYLCASSFRGGGVYEQYFGPGTRLTVT.

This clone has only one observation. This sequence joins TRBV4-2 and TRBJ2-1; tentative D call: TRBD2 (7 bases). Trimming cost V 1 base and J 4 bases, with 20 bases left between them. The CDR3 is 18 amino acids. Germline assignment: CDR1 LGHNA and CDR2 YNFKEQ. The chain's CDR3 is CASSQAGGMLAAYNEQFF. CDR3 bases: TGTGCCAGCAGCCAAGCTGGGGGCATGCTAGCGGCTTACAATGAGCAGTTCTTC.

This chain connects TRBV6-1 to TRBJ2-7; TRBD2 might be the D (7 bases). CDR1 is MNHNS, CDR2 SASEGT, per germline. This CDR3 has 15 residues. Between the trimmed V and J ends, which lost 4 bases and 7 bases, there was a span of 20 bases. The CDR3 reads CASSGYHGGGGEQYF. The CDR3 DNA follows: TGTGCCAGCAGTGGGTATCACGGGGGCGGGGGAGAGCAGTACTTC.

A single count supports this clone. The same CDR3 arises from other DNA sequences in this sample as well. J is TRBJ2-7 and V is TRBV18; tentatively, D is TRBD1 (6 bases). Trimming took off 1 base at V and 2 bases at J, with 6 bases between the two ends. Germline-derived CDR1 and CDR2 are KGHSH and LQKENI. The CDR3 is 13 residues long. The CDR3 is CASSPRGPYEQYF. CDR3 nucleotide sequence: TGTGCCAGCTCACCACGGGGGCCCTACGAGCAGTACTTC.

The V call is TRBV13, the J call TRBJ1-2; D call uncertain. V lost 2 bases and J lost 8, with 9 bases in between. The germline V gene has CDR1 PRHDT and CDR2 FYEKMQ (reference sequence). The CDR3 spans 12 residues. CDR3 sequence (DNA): TGTGCCAGCAGCTTATCTGGTGTGGGCTACACCTTC. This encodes CASSLSGVGYTF.

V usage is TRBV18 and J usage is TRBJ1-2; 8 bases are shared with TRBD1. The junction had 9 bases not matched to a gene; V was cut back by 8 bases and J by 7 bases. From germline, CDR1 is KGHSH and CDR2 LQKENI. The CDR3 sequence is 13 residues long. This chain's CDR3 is CASLAGTGFGYTF. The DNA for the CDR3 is TGTGCCAGCCTAGCCGGGACAGGATTTGGCTACACCTTC.

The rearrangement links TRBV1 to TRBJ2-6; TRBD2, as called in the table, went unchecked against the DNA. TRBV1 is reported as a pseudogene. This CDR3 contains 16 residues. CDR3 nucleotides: TGCACCAGCAGCCAAGGGGAGAGCTCTGGGGCCAACGTCCTGACTTTC. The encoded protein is CTSSQGESSGANVLTF.